A single sample is the source of the 9 T cell receptor beta chains below, sequenced in a study of monozygotic twins with inflammatory bowel disease. Each CDR3 protein gets one entry in TCRdb, which reprocessed the 5' RACE reads and gives no DNA. The sample holds 110,000 or so distinct CDR3 sequences. Sample: blood. All receptors derive from a human donor with ulcerative colitis or Crohn's disease, or a healthy co-twin of an affected twin (not recorded which).

This sequence joins TRBV21-1 and TRBJ1-5; without DNA, the TCRdb call of TRBD1 cannot be checked. TRBV21-1 is shown as a pseudogene. CDR3 length: 17 amino acids. CDR3 amino acids: CASSPRKGFYSNQPQHF.

This chain connects TRBV4-2 to TRBJ2-3. Germline V CDR1 and CDR2: LGHNA, YNFKEQ. The CDR3 has 14 residues. Here the CDR3 reads CASSQDIVTDTQYF.

The chain couples TRBV27 to TRBJ2-7; TCRdb calls TRBD2, which cannot be checked without DNA. Germline lookup yields CDR1 MNHEY and CDR2 SMNVEV (reference sequence). The CDR3 totals 15 residues. Here the CDR3 reads CASSPTSGVDYEQYF.

The CDR3 protein is CASSLAPPGTSGIDEQFF. The rearrangement uses TRBV5-1 and TRBJ2-1; TCRdb picks TRBD2, but there is no DNA to check that call. The CDR3 runs 18 residues. Germline values: CDR1 SGHRS, CDR2 YFSETQ.

V is TRBV5-1 and J is TRBJ2-2; no DNA is available, so the TRBD2 call from TCRdb remains unchecked. The CDR3 loop spans 15 amino acids. Looked up from germline, CDR1 is SGHRS and CDR2 is YFSETQ. This chain's CDR3 is CASRALDPDTGELFF.

The chain joins TRBV29-1 to TRBJ2-5; the TCRdb D gene call, TRBD1, has no DNA to confirm it. Per germline, CDR1 SQVTM and CDR2 ANQGSEA. The CDR3 spans 16 residues. CDR3 residues: CSVEVTGQGVRETQYF.

V gene TRBV4-3 combines with J gene TRBJ2-3; TCRdb returns TRBD1, unconfirmable since there is no DNA. The CDR3 consists of 16 residues. Looked up from germline, CDR1 is LGHNA and CDR2 is YSLEER. CDR3 sequence: CASSPQGSSGTDTQYF.

This CDR3 is CASSYHATDTNYGYTF. The V gene is TRBV6-5, the J gene TRBJ1-2; the TCRdb D gene call, TRBD1, has no DNA to confirm it. Germline CDR1 and CDR2: MNHEY and SVGAGI. This CDR3 spans 16 amino acids.

The chain is built from TRBV5-1 and TRBJ2-7; TCRdb's D call of TRBD1 is untestable without DNA. CDR1 and CDR2 (germline): SGHRS, YFSETQ. The CDR3 sequence is 14 residues long. The CDR3 sequence: CASSLGDGSYEQYF.